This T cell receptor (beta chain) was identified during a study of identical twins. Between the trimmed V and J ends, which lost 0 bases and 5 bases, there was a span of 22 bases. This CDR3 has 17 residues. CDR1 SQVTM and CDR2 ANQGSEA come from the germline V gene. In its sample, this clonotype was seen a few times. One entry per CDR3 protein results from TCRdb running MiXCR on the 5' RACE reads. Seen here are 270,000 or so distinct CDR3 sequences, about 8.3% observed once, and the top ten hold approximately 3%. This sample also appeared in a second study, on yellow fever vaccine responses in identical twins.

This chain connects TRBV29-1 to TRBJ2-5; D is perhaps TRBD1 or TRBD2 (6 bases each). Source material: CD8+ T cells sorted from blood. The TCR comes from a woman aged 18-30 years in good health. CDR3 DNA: TGCAGCGTTGAAGATTCGAAGGGGGGCGGGGATTGGGAGACCCAGTACTTC. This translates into CSVEDSKGGGDWETQYF.